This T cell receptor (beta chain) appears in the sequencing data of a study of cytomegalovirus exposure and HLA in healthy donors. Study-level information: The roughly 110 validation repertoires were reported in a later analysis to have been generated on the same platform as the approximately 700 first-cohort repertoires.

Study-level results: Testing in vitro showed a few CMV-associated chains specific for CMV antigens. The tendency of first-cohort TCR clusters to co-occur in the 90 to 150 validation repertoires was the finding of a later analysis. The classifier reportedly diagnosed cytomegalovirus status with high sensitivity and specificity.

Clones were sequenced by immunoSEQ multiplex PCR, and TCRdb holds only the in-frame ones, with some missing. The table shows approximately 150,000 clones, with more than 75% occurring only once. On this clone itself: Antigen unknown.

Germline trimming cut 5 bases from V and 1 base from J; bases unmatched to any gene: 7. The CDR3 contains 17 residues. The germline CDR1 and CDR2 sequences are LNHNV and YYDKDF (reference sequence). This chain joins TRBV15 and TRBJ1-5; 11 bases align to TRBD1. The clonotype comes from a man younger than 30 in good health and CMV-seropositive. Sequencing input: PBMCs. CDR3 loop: CATSGTGGSRSNQPQHF. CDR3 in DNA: TGTGCCACCAGCGGGACAGGGGGATCGAGAAGCAATCAGCCCCAGCATTTT.